The entry below gives a single T cell receptor (beta chain) sequence along with its context. Its antigen is as yet unknown. The sample comes from a study of T-cell reconstitution after alpha-beta-depleted transplantation in children. The TCRbeta library incorporated unique molecular identifiers. TCRdb re-derived calls from the PCR reads in MiXCR, one entry per CDR3 protein. The table shows fewer than 700,000 distinct CDR3 sequences, with approximately 22% occurring only once. V was shortened by 7 bases and J by 0 bases, with 8 bases between the two germline ends. From germline, CDR1 is DFQATT and CDR2 SNEGSKA (reference sequence). CDR3 length equals 12 residues. Findings and caveats of the study: Some patients' high day-60 TCRbeta diversity was traced to surviving recipient T cells and thymic progenitors. The authors attributed T-cell counts and diversity one year after transplant mostly to newly produced T cells. About two months after transplant, alpha-beta T cells reportedly came from several hundred expanded graft clones.

The sequencing here drew on PBMCs, mostly from graft donor cells, taken 360 days after TCRalphabeta/CD19-depleted stem cell transplant. This TCR was sampled from a boy in the first two years of life who had a stem cell transplant for acute myeloid leukemia, so the T cells may come from the graft donor. The chain links TRBV20-1 to TRBJ2-3, with D uncertain. Written as DNA, the CDR3 is TGCAGTGAGACCTCTAGCACAGATACGCAGTATTTT. Translation gives CSETSSTDTQYF.